A selection of T cell receptor beta chains follows, all from one sample in a study of CD8 T cells in ankylosing spondylitis. TCRdb independently ran MiXCR on the 5' RACE reads; one entry per CDR3 protein. The table shows tens of thousands of distinct CDR3 sequences, with about 9% occurring only once. The sample consisted of blood, either unsorted or a sorted T cell fraction (not recorded which). The receptor source for this set is a male donor with ankylosing spondylitis. The CDR3 runs from the conserved cysteine through the conserved F or W. Each record gives: J gene, D gene, clone size, V gene, CDR3 protein, CDR3 DNA. A D gene is named only where the DNA matches it firmly. Clone size is not always given. Where it is, it says once, few, many or a class for expanded clones.

TRBJ2-5 TRBD2 few TRBV30 CAWSTLAGVSETQYF TGTGCCTGGAGCACACTAGCGGGAGTATCGGAGACCCAGTACTTC
TRBJ1-2 - many TRBV9 CASSVVGFYGYTF TGTGCCAGCAGCGTAGTCGGCTTCTATGGCTACACCTTC
TRBJ1-1 TRBD1 many TRBV6-4 CATRDRPLNTEAFF TGTGCCACCAGGGACAGGCCCTTGAACACTGAAGCTTTCTTT
TRBJ1-3 - - TRBV7-6 CASSLYMSTISSGNTIYF TGTGCCAGCAGCTTATATATGAGTACAATCTCCTCTGGAAACACCATATATTTT
TRBJ1-5 - - TRBV12-5 CASGFGNSNQPQHF TGTGCTAGTGGTTTCGGAAATAGCAATCAGCCCCAGCATTTT
TRBJ2-3 - - TRBV5-1 CASSLGAVTRNTNTQYF TGCGCCAGCAGCTTGGGGGCAGTAACCCGAAACACAAATACGCAGTATTTT
TRBJ2-1 TRBD2 many TRBV10-3 CAIWTSGTNEQFF TGTGCCATCTGGACTAGCGGAACCAATGAGCAGTTCTTC
TRBJ2-7 - many TRBV6-1 CASSGGDLTYEQYF TGTGCCAGCAGTGGAGGGGACTTAACCTACGAGCAGTACTTC
TRBJ2-5 TRBD1 few TRBV5-1 CASSLEGGQPESQYF TGCGCCAGCAGCTTGGAAGGGGGCCAGCCTGAGTCCCAGTACTTC
TRBJ2-5 - - TRBV9 CASSEGPGLLETQYF TGTGCCAGCAGCGAGGGCCCGGGACTGTTAGAGACCCAGTACTTC
TRBJ2-5 - few TRBV18 CASSPPSLFLDSTGETQYF TGTGCCAGCTCACCACCGTCGTTATTTTTGGACAGCACCGGGGAGACCCAGTACTTC
TRBJ2-6 TRBD2 few TRBV5-1 CASSWLAGVSGANVLTF TGCGCCAGCAGCTGGCTAGCGGGCGTCTCTGGGGCCAACGTCCTGACTTTC
TRBJ1-1 - few TRBV24-1 CATSDLASGSTEAFF TGTGCCACCAGTGATTTAGCGTCGGGGAGCACTGAAGCTTTCTTT
TRBJ2-7 - many TRBV15 CATSRDDLQDSYEQYF TGTGCCACCAGCAGAGATGACCTCCAGGACTCCTACGAGCAGTACTTC
TRBJ2-1 TRBD2 few TRBV6-2/TRBV6-3 CASSYFFREGRNEQFF TGTGCCAGCAGTTATTTTTTTCGGGAGGGCCGGAATGAGCAGTTCTTC
TRBJ1-5 - many TRBV27 CASSLGAGANQPQHF TGTGCCAGCAGTTTAGGGGCAGGGGCAAATCAGCCCCAGCATTTT
TRBJ2-2 TRBD1 few TRBV19 CASKPRRGRNTGELFF TGTGCCAGTAAACCAAGAAGGGGGCGAAACACCGGGGAGCTGTTTTTT
TRBJ2-2 - many TRBV29-1 CSVLNTGELFF TGCAGCGTCCTGAATACCGGGGAGCTGTTTTTT
TRBJ2-1 - many TRBV19 CASSFRGPNEQFF TGTGCCAGTAGTTTCCGGGGCCCCAATGAGCAGTTCTTC
TRBJ2-3 TRBD2 many TRBV24-1 CATSDWIPGASGSLADTQYF TGTGCCACCAGTGATTGGATTCCCGGGGCTAGCGGGAGTCTAGCAGATACGCAGTATTTT
TRBJ1-1 - many TRBV11-1 CASSRRTLNTEAFF TGTGCCAGCAGCCGCCGAACACTTAACACTGAAGCTTTCTTT
TRBJ2-1 - many TRBV2 CASSEPPRLEQFF TGTGCCAGCAGTGAACCCCCGCGGCTTGAGCAGTTCTTC